The clone carrying this T cell receptor beta chain was seen just once. Its antigen is unidentified. Germline CDR1 is MNHEY and CDR2 is SVGAGI. This CDR3 contains 12 residues. V dropped 6 bases and J dropped 11; count of bases not matched to a gene: 6. The assay was immunoSEQ multiplex PCR, and TCRdb's table has in-frame clones only and misses some. The sample records tens of thousands of clones, roughly 80% being singletons. These data come from a study of a mutant IDH1 vaccine in newly diagnosed glioma. Study-wide context: Eight vaccinations went to patients in weeks 1, 3, 5, 7, 11, 15, 19, 23. Investigators started vaccination 4-6 weeks after radiotherapy alone, or with temozolomide cycles. Those enrolled had earlier been treated with radiotherapy, temozolomide, or both, mostly both. Points from the study as a whole: Pseudoprogression apparently lacked any relation to changes in top peripheral T cell clonotypes.

The time point denotes: week 11, during vaccination. Doses comprised 300 ug of mutant IDH1 20-mer peptide each, plus topical imiquimod. The sample consisted of PBMCs, taken from a glioma patient whose treatment included an IDH1 peptide vaccine. The source of this sequence is a woman in her forties or fifties with glioma. The chain links TRBV6-5 to TRBJ1-1; 10 nucleotides agree with TRBD1. CDR3 sequence (DNA): TGTGCCAGCAGGCGACAGGGGGCGCGGGCTTTCTTT. Translation: CASRRQGARAFF.